Presented here are 13 T cell receptor beta chains from one specimen sequenced in a study of T-cell memory formation after mild COVID-19. TCRdb itself ran the 5' RACE reads through MiXCR, one entry per CDR3 protein. The data contain fewer than 250,000 distinct CDR3 sequences, 18% of them singletons. The sequenced sample was PBMCs or a T cell subset sorted from them (not recorded which). Every receptor here comes from an adult woman who had mild COVID-19 (a few samples of this study predate the infection). Cell type and time point are not known.

This clonotype was counted between two and nine times. The chain joins TRBV12-3 or TRBV12-4 to TRBJ2-1; 7 nucleotides line up with TRBD1. J gave up 3 bases and V 3 bases, and 8 bases lay outside the gene matches. This CDR3 spans 16 amino acids. The chain's CDR3 is CASSFPGTEYYNEQFF. The CDR3 nucleotides read TGTGCCAGCAGTTTTCCCGGGACAGAATACTACAATGAGCAGTTCTTC.

This clonotype was counted between two and nine times. V usage is TRBV5-1 and J usage is TRBJ2-2, with 11 bases fitting TRBD1. The CDR3 spans 15 residues. J lost 6 bases, V lost 3 bases, and 4 bases had no gene match. Looked up from germline, CDR1 is SGHRS and CDR2 is YFSETQ. CDR3 sequence (DNA): TGCGCCAGCAGCTCTCGGGGACAGGGGGCCGGGGAGCTGTTTTTT. It encodes CASSSRGQGAGELFF.

This clonotype was found a few times. The V call is TRBV12-3 or TRBV12-4, the J call TRBJ2-7; possible D gene TRBD2, 6 bases. Trimming took 3 bases from V and 1 from J, leaving 10 bases between them. The CDR3 extends over 14 amino acids. The CDR3 nucleotides read TGTGCCAGCAGTTTGGGGGGAAGATCCTACGAGCAGTACTTC. The encoded protein is CASSLGGRSYEQYF.

In its sample, this clonotype was seen once. The rearrangement links TRBV5-1 to TRBJ2-3; D is ambiguous. The length of the CDR3 is 15 residues. V lost 0 bases, J lost 2 bases, and 10 bases lay in between. The germline CDR1 and CDR2 sequences are SGHRS and YFSETQ. In DNA, the CDR3 is TGCGCCAGCAGCTTGGAGGGTGGATTCACAGATACGCAGTATTTT. This gives the protein CASSLEGGFTDTQYF.

This clonotype was detected a few times. The chain uses TRBV12-3 or TRBV12-4 and TRBJ1-2; D gene ambiguous. CDR3 size: 13 residues. Trimming removed 5 bases from V and 2 bases from J, with 9 bases in between. The CDR3 loop is CASSITENYGYTF. Here the CDR3 DNA reads TGTGCCAGCAGTATTACTGAAAACTATGGCTACACCTTC.

This clonotype was counted many times. The gene calls are TRBV5-1 and TRBJ2-1, with D possibly being TRBD1 or TRBD2 (6 bases each). This CDR3 is built from 14 residues. CDR1 and CDR2 (germline): SGHRS, YFSETQ. Trimming shortened V by 6 bases and J by 8 bases, and 18 bases separated the two germline ends. CDR3 residues: CASTLTRGSDEQFF. The CDR3 coding sequence is TGCGCCAGCACCCTGACTAGGGGGTCGGATGAGCAGTTCTTC.

This clonotype was seen a handful of times. The chain joins TRBV7-9 to TRBJ1-6, with a possible D match to TRBD1 (5 bases). V was pared by 5 bases and J by 10 bases, with 12 bases between. In germline, CDR1 is SEHNR, CDR2 FQNEAQ (reference sequence). The CDR3 spans 13 residues. This CDR3 is CASSQGDRSPLHF. CDR3 nucleotide sequence: TGTGCCAGCAGCCAAGGGGACCGCTCACCCCTCCACTTT.

In this sample, this clonotype turned up a few times. This chain uses TRBV5-1 with TRBJ1-1; D is unresolved. Germline V gene lookup returns CDR1 SGHRS and CDR2 YFSETQ. The CDR3 contains 16 residues. V lost 4 bases, J lost 4 bases, and 20 bases lay in between. The CDR3 sequence: CASSPEYGVSRTEAFF. CDR3 DNA sequence: TGCGCCAGCAGCCCCGAGTATGGGGTGAGTCGCACTGAAGCTTTCTTT.

The chain carries TRBV20-1 and TRBJ2-1, with D perhaps TRBD2 (7 bases). This CDR3 has 12 amino acids. The ends were cut back, 3 bases at V and 10 bases at J, with 13 bases in the middle. In germline, CDR1 is DFQATT, CDR2 SNEGSKA (reference sequence). CDR3: CSASGGRLEQFF. The CDR3 DNA is TGCAGTGCTAGCGGGGGGCGTTTAGAGCAGTTCTTC.

This clonotype showed up just a few times. The chain is built from TRBV5-6 and TRBJ1-1; 7 bases fit TRBD1. Losses at the gene ends were 1 base for V and 4 bases for J; bases not matched to a gene: 4. Germline CDR1 and CDR2: SGHDT and YYEEEE. The CDR3 is made up of 14 amino acids. This CDR3 is CASSLTGVATEAFF. For the CDR3, the DNA is TGTGCCAGCAGCTTGACAGGGGTGGCCACTGAAGCTTTCTTT.

The gene calls are TRBV7-9 and TRBJ2-7, with 9 bases identical to TRBD2. V shed 5 bases, J shed 11 bases, and the junction held 7 bases outside the gene matches. The CDR3 has 12 amino acids. Germline V gene lookup returns CDR1 SEHNR and CDR2 FQNEAQ (reference sequence). The CDR3 sequence: CASSPSGTTEYF. Here the CDR3 DNA reads TGTGCCAGCAGCCCTAGCGGGACAACGGAGTACTTC.

This clonotype was detected only a few times. V and J are TRBV15 and TRBJ2-4; TRBD1 matches at 9 bases. With V trimmed by 4 bases and J by 9 bases, 1 base remained unmatched. This CDR3 comprises 12 residues. Germline CDR1 and CDR2: LNHNV and YYDKDF (reference sequence). CDR3 nucleotides: TGTGCCACCAGCATGGACAGGGGCATTCAGTACTTC. It codes for CATSMDRGIQYF. The full variable domain, rest sourced from reference TRBV15 and TRBJ2-4, is DAMVIQNPRYQVTQFGKPVTLSCSQTLNHNVMYWYQQKSSQAPKLLFHYYDKDFNNEADTPDNFQSRRPNTSFCFLDIRSPGLGDTAMYLCATSMDRGIQYFGAGTRLSVL.

This clonotype was seen only once. The chain links TRBV5-1 to TRBJ2-5, with TRBD2 identical over 9 bases. This CDR3 has 16 residues. With V trimmed by 4 bases and J by 5 bases, 12 bases remained unmatched. Germline-derived CDR1 and CDR2 are SGHRS and YFSETQ. DNA for the CDR3: TGCGCCAGCAGCCCCCGATTGGCGGGGGGGCTGGAGACCCAGTACTTC. Residues: CASSPRLAGGLETQYF. Drawing the rest from reference TRBV5-1 and TRBJ2-5, the complete variable domain is KAGVTQTPRYLIKTRGQQVTLSCSPISGHRSVSWYQQTPGQGLQFLFEYFSETQRNKGNFPGRFSGRQFSNSRSEMNVSTLELGDSALYLCASSPRLAGGLETQYFGPGTRLLVL.